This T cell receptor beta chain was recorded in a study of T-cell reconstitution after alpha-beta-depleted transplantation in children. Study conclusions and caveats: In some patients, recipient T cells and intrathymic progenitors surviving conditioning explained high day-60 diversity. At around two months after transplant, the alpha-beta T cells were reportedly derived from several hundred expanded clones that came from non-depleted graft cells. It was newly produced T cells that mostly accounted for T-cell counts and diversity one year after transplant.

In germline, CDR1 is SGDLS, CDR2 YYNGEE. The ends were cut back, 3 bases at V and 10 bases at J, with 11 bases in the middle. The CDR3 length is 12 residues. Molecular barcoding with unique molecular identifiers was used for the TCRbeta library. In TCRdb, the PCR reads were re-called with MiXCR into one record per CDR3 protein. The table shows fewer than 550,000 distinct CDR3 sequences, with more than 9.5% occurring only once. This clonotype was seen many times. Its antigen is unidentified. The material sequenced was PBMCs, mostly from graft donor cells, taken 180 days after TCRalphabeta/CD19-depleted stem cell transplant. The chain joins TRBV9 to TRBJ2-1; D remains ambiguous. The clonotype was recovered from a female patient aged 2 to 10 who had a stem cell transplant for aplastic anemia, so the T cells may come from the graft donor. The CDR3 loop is CASSALLREQFF. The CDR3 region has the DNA TGTGCCAGCAGCGCCCTCCTGAGGGAGCAGTTCTTC.